This is a list of T cell receptor beta chains from one sample in a study of cytomegalovirus exposure and HLA in healthy donors. Only in-frame clones appear in the TCRdb table, and some are missing; sequencing was by immunoSEQ multiplex PCR. This sample has around 25,000 clones, with just under 80% found just once. The source material was PBMCs. These receptor sequences come from a male donor in good health and CMV-seronegative. The CDR3 runs from the conserved cysteine through the conserved F or W. The D gene is left open where the match is weak. For some rows the clone size is stated as once, few or many, or as a class when expanded; others skip it.

D | J | size | V | DNA | CDR3
TRBD2 | TRBJ2-5 | few | TRBV7-9 | TGTGCCAGCAGCTCCGATCGACTAGCGGGAAGAGAGACCCAGTACTTC | CASSSDRLAGRETQYF
TRBD1 | TRBJ2-3 | . | TRBV19 | TGTGCCAGTAGTATAATGGGACAGTCCACAGATACGCAGTATTTT | CASSIMGQSTDTQYF
. | TRBJ1-1 | few | TRBV7-6 | TGTGCCAGCAGCTCAATGGACGGACAGATTGAAGCTTTCTTT | CASSSMDGQIEAFF
. | TRBJ2-3 | . | TRBV2 | TGTGCCAGCAGTGTCAAACTACTAGCAATTACAGATACGCAGTATTTT | CASSVKLLAITDTQYF
TRBD1 | TRBJ1-6 | . | TRBV5-4 | TGTGCCAGCAGCCGGGTAGAAATGGGACAGGAAGGTTTTAGTTCACCCCTCCACTTT | CASSRVEMGQEGFSSPLHF
. | TRBJ1-2 | . | TRBV11-2 | TGTGCCAGCAGCTTAGAAAGCGAAGATGGCTACACCTTC | CASSLESEDGYTF
TRBD1 | TRBJ2-7 | . | TRBV5-5 | TGTGCCAGCAGCCTCTTTGGGACAGGCCGCGAGCAGTACTTC | CASSLFGTGREQYF
TRBD2 | TRBJ2-1 | . | TRBV9 | TGTGCTAGCAGCCACCGGACTAGCGGGTACAATGAGCAGTTCTTC | CASSHRTSGYNEQFF
. | TRBJ1-1 | . | TRBV2 | TGTGCCAGCTCCCCCCAGGGGCGGACTGAAGCTTTCTTT | CASSPQGRTEAFF
TRBD2 | TRBJ2-5 | . | TRBV4-3 | TGCGCCAGCAGCCAAGTTTTGGGACTAGCCCAAGAGACCCAGTACTTC | CASSQVLGLAQETQYF
. | TRBJ2-2 | . | TRBV7-2 | TGTGCCAGCAGCTTAGCGCTAGCTCTGCCCGGGGAGCTGTTTTTT | CASSLALALPGELFF
. | TRBJ2-3 | . | TRBV15 | TGTGCCACCAGTATACTAGTCGGGGCAGATACGCAGTATTTT | CATSILVGADTQYF